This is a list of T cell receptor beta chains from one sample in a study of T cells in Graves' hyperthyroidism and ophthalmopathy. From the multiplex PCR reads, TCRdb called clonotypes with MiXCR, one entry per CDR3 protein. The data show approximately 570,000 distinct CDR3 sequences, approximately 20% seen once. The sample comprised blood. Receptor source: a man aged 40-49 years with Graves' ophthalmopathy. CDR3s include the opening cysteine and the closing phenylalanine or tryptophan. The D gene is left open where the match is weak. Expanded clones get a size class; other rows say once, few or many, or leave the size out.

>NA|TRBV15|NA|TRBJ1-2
CATSIRMADLSYTF
TGTGCCACCAGCATTCGAATGGCAGACTTAAGCTACACCTTC
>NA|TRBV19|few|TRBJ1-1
CASSILGDGTEAFF
TGTGCCAGTAGTATACTGGGGGACGGCACTGAAGCTTTCTTT
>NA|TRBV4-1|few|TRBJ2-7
CASSPGLPRSYEQYF
TGCGCCAGCAGCCCTGGACTACCTAGAAGCTACGAGCAGTACTTC
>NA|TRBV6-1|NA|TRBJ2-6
CASLGGFSGANVLTF
TGTGCCAGCCTAGGGGGGTTCTCTGGGGCCAACGTCCTGACTTTC
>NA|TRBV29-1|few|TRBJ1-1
CSGIPVGVTEAFF
TGCAGCGGCATCCCCGTTGGGGTGACTGAAGCTTTCTTT
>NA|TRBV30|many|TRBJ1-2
CAWSVGLYGYTF
TGTGCCTGGAGTGTCGGTCTCTATGGCTACACCTTC
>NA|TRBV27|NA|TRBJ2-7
CASSLSSPRGEQYF
TGTGCCAGCAGTTTATCCTCACCCCGAGGCGAGCAGTACTTC
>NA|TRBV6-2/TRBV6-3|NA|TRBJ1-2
CASSLTGNGLYGYTF
TGTGCCAGCAGTCTAACAGGGAACGGACTCTATGGCTACACCTTC
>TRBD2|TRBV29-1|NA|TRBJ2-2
CSGGTSRTGELFF
TGCAGCGGCGGGACTAGCAGGACCGGGGAGCTGTTTTTT
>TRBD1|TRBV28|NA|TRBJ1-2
CASRGTGGYTF
TGTGCCAGCAGGGGGACAGGGGGCTACACCTTC
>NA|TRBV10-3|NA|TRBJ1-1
CAISEAPGGNTEAFF
TGTGCCATCAGTGAGGCCCCCGGTGGAAACACTGAAGCTTTCTTT
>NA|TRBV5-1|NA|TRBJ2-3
CASSLGSPPDTQYF
TGCGCCAGCAGCTTGGGATCGCCTCCAGATACGCAGTATTTT
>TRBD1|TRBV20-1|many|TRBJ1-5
CSAGDDRAQHF
TGCAGTGCTGGGGACGACAGGGCGCAGCATTTT
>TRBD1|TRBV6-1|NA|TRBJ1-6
CASSLSQGAITHSPLHF
TGTGCCAGCAGTTTATCCCAGGGGGCGATTACGCATTCACCCCTCCACTTT
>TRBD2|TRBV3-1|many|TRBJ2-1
CASSLIAGGPANEQFF
TGTGCCAGCAGCCTAATTGCGGGGGGGCCCGCCAATGAGCAGTTCTTC
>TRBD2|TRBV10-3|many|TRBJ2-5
CAISSPTSEGETQYF
TGTGCCATCAGCTCTCCGACTAGCGAGGGAGAGACCCAGTACTTC
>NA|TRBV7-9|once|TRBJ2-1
CASSLADPLPHNEQFF
TGTGCCAGCAGCTTAGCCGACCCGCTGCCCCACAATGAGCAGTTCTTC
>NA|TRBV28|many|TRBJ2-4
CASSDAGTKKNIQYF
TGTGCCAGCAGTGACGCCGGGACAAAAAAAAACATTCAGTACTTC
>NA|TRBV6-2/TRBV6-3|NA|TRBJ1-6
CASSYSVKDSPLHF
TGTGCCAGCAGTTACTCGGTCAAGGATTCACCCCTCCACTTT
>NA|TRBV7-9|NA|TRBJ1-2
CASSLGRSGRFGYTF
TGTGCCAGCAGCTTAGGGAGGTCTGGGCGCTTTGGCTACACCTTC
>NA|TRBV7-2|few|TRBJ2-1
CASSALPRNEQFF
TGTGCCAGCAGCGCCCTCCCGCGGAATGAGCAGTTCTTC
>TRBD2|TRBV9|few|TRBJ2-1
CASSVEREGPREQFF
TGTGCCAGCAGCGTGGAGCGGGAGGGCCCTCGGGAGCAGTTCTTC
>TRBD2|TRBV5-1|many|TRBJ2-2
CASSLAPLAGVSGELFF
TGCGCCAGCAGCTTGGCCCCGCTAGCGGGAGTCTCCGGGGAGCTGTTTTTT
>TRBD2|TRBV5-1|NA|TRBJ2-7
CASTSGEGNYEQYF
TGCGCCAGCACGAGCGGGGAGGGGAACTACGAGCAGTACTTC
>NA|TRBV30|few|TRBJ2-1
CAWSVHTGEQFF
TGTGCCTGGAGTGTACATACAGGGGAGCAGTTCTTC
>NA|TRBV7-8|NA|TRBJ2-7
CASSSRGLGVTYEQYF
TGTGCCAGCAGCTCTAGGGGCCTAGGGGTAACCTACGAGCAGTACTTC
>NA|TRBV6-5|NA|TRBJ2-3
CASSYRAGSALDTQYF
TGTGCCAGCAGTTACAGGGCGGGCTCAGCCTTAGATACGCAGTATTTT
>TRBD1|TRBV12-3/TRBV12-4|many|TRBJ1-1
CASRQGDDTEAFF
TGTGCCAGCAGACAGGGGGATGACACTGAAGCTTTCTTT
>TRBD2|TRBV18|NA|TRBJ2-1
CASSPSSGGRSSEQFF
TGTGCCAGCTCACCTAGTAGCGGGGGGCGGAGCAGTGAGCAGTTCTTC
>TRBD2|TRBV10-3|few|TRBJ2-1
CAISWTSGGENEQFF
TGTGCCATCAGTTGGACTAGCGGGGGGGAGAATGAGCAGTTCTTC
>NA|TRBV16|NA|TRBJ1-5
CASSPTVGLEEPQHF
TGTGCCAGCAGCCCGACTGTGGGTCTAGAGGAGCCCCAGCATTTT
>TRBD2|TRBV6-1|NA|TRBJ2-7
CASSERGPRGSTYEQYF
TGTGCCAGCAGTGAAAGGGGCCCGCGGGGGTCAACCTACGAGCAGTACTTC
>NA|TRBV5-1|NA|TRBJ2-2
CASSLAVRGSRNTGELFF
TGCGCCAGCAGCTTGGCGGTTCGCGGGTCAAGGAACACCGGGGAGCTGTTTTTT
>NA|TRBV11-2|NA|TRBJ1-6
CASSPLSGGHNSPLHF
TGTGCCAGCAGCCCATTAAGCGGGGGGCATAATTCACCCCTCCACTTT
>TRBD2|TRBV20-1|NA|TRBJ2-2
CSALGLAGVGGELFF
TGCAGTGCCCTAGGACTAGCGGGAGTCGGCGGGGAGCTGTTTTTT
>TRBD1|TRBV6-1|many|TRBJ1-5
CASSSGTGGRTNQPQHF
TGTGCCAGCAGCTCCGGGACAGGGGGTCGAACGAATCAGCCCCAGCATTTT
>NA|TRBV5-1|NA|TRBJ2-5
CASSFQATLQETQYF
TGCGCCAGCAGCTTCCAGGCGACGCTGCAAGAGACCCAGTACTTC
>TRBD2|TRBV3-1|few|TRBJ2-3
CASRGLATDTQYF
TGTGCCAGCAGAGGACTAGCTACAGATACGCAGTATTTT
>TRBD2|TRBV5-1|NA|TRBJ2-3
CASSSIAGGTDTQYF
TGCGCCAGCAGCTCTATAGCGGGAGGCACAGATACGCAGTATTTT
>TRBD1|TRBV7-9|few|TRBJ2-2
CASSLRTGGNTGELFF
TGTGCCAGCAGCCTGCGGACAGGGGGGAACACCGGGGAGCTGTTTTTT
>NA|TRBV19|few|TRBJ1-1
CASSPDRAKNTEAFF
TGTGCCAGTAGTCCGGACAGAGCTAAGAACACTGAAGCTTTCTTT
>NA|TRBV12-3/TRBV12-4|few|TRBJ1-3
CASSLARGAGNTIYF
TGTGCCAGCAGTTTAGCTCGGGGGGCTGGAAACACCATATATTTT
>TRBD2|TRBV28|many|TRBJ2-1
CASRPTSGPNEQFF
TGTGCCAGCAGACCCACTAGCGGACCGAATGAGCAGTTCTTC
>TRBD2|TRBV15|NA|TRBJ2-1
CATSRDQRGGDEQFF
TGTGCCACCAGCAGAGATCAGCGGGGGGGGGATGAGCAGTTCTTC
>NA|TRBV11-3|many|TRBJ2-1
CASRLIRLTWGVQQNNEQFF
TGTGCCAGCAGGCTAATTCGACTTACGTGGGGGGTCCAACAAAACAATGAGCAGTTCTTC
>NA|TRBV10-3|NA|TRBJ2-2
CAISDHKGQNTGELFF
TGTGCCATCAGTGATCATAAGGGACAGAACACCGGGGAGCTGTTTTTT
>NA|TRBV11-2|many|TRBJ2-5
CASSLGGQGGAETQYF
TGTGCCAGCAGCTTAGGCGGACAGGGAGGGGCAGAGACCCAGTACTTC
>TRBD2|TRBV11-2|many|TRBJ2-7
CASSLELAGGRLEQYF
TGTGCCAGCAGCTTAGAACTAGCGGGGGGCCGTCTCGAGCAGTACTTC
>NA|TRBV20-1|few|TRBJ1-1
CSALPSRGAVNTEAFF
TGCAGTGCTCTCCCGTCAAGGGGGGCTGTGAACACTGAAGCTTTCTTT
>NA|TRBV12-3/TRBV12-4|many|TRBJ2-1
CASSVSAGYGEQFF
TGTGCCAGCAGTGTTAGCGCCGGGTACGGTGAGCAGTTCTTC